Listed below are T cell receptor beta chains from one sample, sequenced in a study of T-cell memory formation after mild COVID-19. TCRdb reanalysed the 5' RACE reads using MiXCR and keeps one entry per CDR3 protein. The sample includes fewer than 140,000 distinct CDR3 sequences, approximately 15% of them seen just once. Sample: PBMCs or a T cell subset sorted from them (not recorded which). These receptors were taken from an adult woman who had mild COVID-19 (a few samples of this study predate the infection). Cell type and time point are not known. Both conserved end residues are part of each CDR3. D genes are given only for firm matches. Size tells how often a clone was seen (once, few, many) or the class of an expanded clone, and some rows leave it out.

TRBJ2-3 | few | NA | TRBV27 | TGTGCCAGCAGTCTTTCCTTCCTCACAGATACGCAGTATTTT | CASSLSFLTDTQYF
TRBJ2-7 | few | TRBD2 | TRBV24-1 | TGTGCCACCAAGCCTAGCGGGATGTACGAGCAGTACTTC | CATKPSGMYEQYF
TRBJ2-4 | NA | TRBD2 | TRBV5-1 | TGCGCCAGCAGCTTGTACGGCGGGGGGCGTAACACACTAGCCAAAAACATTCAGTACTTC | CASSLYGGGRNTLAKNIQYF
TRBJ2-1 | few | TRBD2 | TRBV7-3 | TGTGCCAGCAGCTCCCTGCTAGCGGGGGGCCCTCCCCTCTCTAATGAGCAGTTCTTC | CASSSLLAGGPPLSNEQFF
TRBJ1-2 | few | NA | TRBV6-5 | TGTGCCAGCAGTTACGATAGGGTCAACTATGGCTACACCTTC | CASSYDRVNYGYTF
TRBJ2-7 | few | NA | TRBV11-2 | TGTGCCAGCAGCTTAGGCGGGACTCCCTGGGGTAGCGAGCAGTACTTC | CASSLGGTPWGSEQYF
TRBJ1-5 | NA | NA | TRBV27 | TGTGCCAGCAGTTTGTTGACGGGAGCCAATCAGCCCCAGCATTTT | CASSLLTGANQPQHF
TRBJ2-7 | many | NA | TRBV12-3/TRBV12-4 | TGTGCCAGCAGTGACACCGACTACGAGCAGTACTTC | CASSDTDYEQYF
TRBJ2-5 | few | NA | TRBV12-3/TRBV12-4 | TGTGCCAGCAGTTCCCCTGGGGATCCTCAAGAGACCCAGTACTTC | CASSSPGDPQETQYF
TRBJ2-1 | few | NA | TRBV4-1 | TGCGCCAGCAGCCAAGCAGCGGGACAGGTTACCTACAATGAGCAGTTCTTC | CASSQAAGQVTYNEQFF
TRBJ2-1 | NA | TRBD2 | TRBV27 | TGTGCCAGCAGTTTCTCGCTAGCGGGAGATGAGCAGTTCTTC | CASSFSLAGDEQFF
TRBJ2-1 | NA | NA | TRBV25-1 | TGTGCCAGCGGGGCGGTAAACTACAATGAGCAGTTCTTC | CASGAVNYNEQFF
TRBJ1-4 | NA | TRBD1 | TRBV11-2 | TGTGCCAGCAGCGAAGTCCCCCGGGACAGGGGGATGCTTGACGAAAAACTGTTTTTT | CASSEVPRDRGMLDEKLFF
TRBJ2-1 | NA | NA | TRBV29-1 | TGCAGCGCCGAGGGGGACGGGCCTGACCGCTACAATGAGCAGTTCTTC | CSAEGDGPDRYNEQFF
TRBJ2-1 | NA | NA | TRBV7-9 | TGTGCCAGCAGGGAGTGGAGGGGGGAGGGCAATGAGCAGTTCTTC | CASREWRGEGNEQFF
TRBJ2-2 | NA | NA | TRBV27 | TGTGCCAGCAGTTTATGGAGCACCGGGGAGCTGTTTTTT | CASSLWSTGELFF
TRBJ2-1 | NA | TRBD2 | TRBV11-2 | TGTGCCAGCAGCTTAGATGGGGCCTGGGGGGGATTGGGCCAAAATGAGCAGTTCTTC | CASSLDGAWGGLGQNEQFF
TRBJ1-1 | NA | NA | TRBV24-1 | TGTGCCACCAGTGTTGGGATGAACACTGAAGCTTTCTTT | CATSVGMNTEAFF
TRBJ2-1 | few | NA | TRBV4-3 | TGCGCCAGCAGCCAAGAAAGCAACAGTGAGCAGTTCTTC | CASSQESNSEQFF
TRBJ2-3 | NA | NA | TRBV27 | TGTGCCAGCAGTTCGGCAGACGACACAGATACGCAGTATTTT | CASSSADDTDTQYF
TRBJ1-1 | NA | NA | TRBV20-1 | TGCAGTGCTATGTCCGCGGTGAACACTGAAGCTTTCTTT | CSAMSAVNTEAFF
TRBJ1-4 | NA | TRBD1 | TRBV27 | TGTGCCAGCAGTTTACGGACAGGAACGAGAAAACTGTTTTTT | CASSLRTGTRKLFF
TRBJ1-2 | NA | NA | TRBV13 | TGTGCCAGCAGCCTCGCGGGGGGAAGCGGCTATGGCTACACCTTC | CASSLAGGSGYGYTF
TRBJ2-1 | few | NA | TRBV3-1 | TGTGCCAGCAGCCACCTAAACCCTAGGCAGAGCTCCTACAATGAGCAGTTCTTC | CASSHLNPRQSSYNEQFF
TRBJ1-2 | few | NA | TRBV3-1 | TGTGCCAGCAGCGAGCTTGAAGGAATGCCTAACTATGGCTACACCTTC | CASSELEGMPNYGYTF
TRBJ1-1 | NA | NA | TRBV3-2 | TGTGCCAGCAGGCCGGGGTTAGAGACTGAAGCTTTCTTT | CASRPGLETEAFF
TRBJ1-6 | few | NA | TRBV2 | TGTGCCAGCACGGCTAGGGCCCTGAACTATAATTCACCCCTCCACTTT | CASTARALNYNSPLHF
TRBJ2-7 | few | TRBD1 | TRBV4-1 | TGCGCCAGCAGCCATATGACAGGGGGCTGGTACGAGCAGTACTTC | CASSHMTGGWYEQYF
TRBJ2-2 | NA | NA | TRBV9 | TGTGCCAGCAGCCCCACCACCGGGGAGCTGTTTTTT | CASSPTTGELFF
TRBJ2-7 | NA | NA | TRBV7-8 | TGTGCCAGCAGCTTGAGCGGCAGCCCCTACGAGCAGTACTTC | CASSLSGSPYEQYF
TRBJ2-1 | few | NA | TRBV6-6 | TGTGCCAGCAGTCACCGGACCGACAATGAGCAGTTCTTC | CASSHRTDNEQFF
TRBJ2-1 | NA | NA | TRBV7-2 | TGTGCCAGCAGCTTATCGGGACTGATTAACAATGAGCAGTTCTTC | CASSLSGLINNEQFF
TRBJ2-1 | few | TRBD1 | TRBV6-6 | TGTGCCAGCAGCTCCGGGACAGGGGTCAATGAGCAGTTCTTC | CASSSGTGVNEQFF
TRBJ1-1 | NA | NA | TRBV20-1 | TGCAGTGCGGCTGGGTTGGGGGCTTTCTTT | CSAAGLGAFF
TRBJ2-7 | NA | TRBD2 | TRBV29-1 | TGCAGCGTTGGTTTAGCGGGAGGTGATGAGCAGTACTTC | CSVGLAGGDEQYF
TRBJ2-6 | few | NA | TRBV10-3 | TGTGCCATGCATGAGACCGGGACGGATTATATTTTGAACACTGGGGCCAACGTCCTGACTTTC | CAMHETGTDYILNTGANVLTF
TRBJ1-1 | NA | TRBD1 | TRBV5-6 | TGTGCCAGCAGCTTGGGCTGGCAGGGGGCTTCGACTGAAGCTTTCTTT | CASSLGWQGASTEAFF
TRBJ2-6 | few | TRBD2 | TRBV15 | TGTGCCACCAGCAGCGCGGGGGGGTCTGGGGCCAACGTCCTGACTTTC | CATSSAGGSGANVLTF
TRBJ1-2 | NA | TRBD1 | TRBV18 | TGTGCCATCGGGACAGGGGGCGCGGAAGGCTACACCTTC | CAIGTGGAEGYTF
TRBJ2-5 | NA | TRBD2 | TRBV3-1 | TGTGCCAGCAGCCAAGGAGGTGAGGCGGGGGGCGGAGAGACCCAGTACTTC | CASSQGGEAGGGETQYF
TRBJ2-2 | NA | NA | TRBV5-1 | TGCGCCAGCAGCTCGTCTCTTACCGGGGAGCTGTTTTTT | CASSSSLTGELFF